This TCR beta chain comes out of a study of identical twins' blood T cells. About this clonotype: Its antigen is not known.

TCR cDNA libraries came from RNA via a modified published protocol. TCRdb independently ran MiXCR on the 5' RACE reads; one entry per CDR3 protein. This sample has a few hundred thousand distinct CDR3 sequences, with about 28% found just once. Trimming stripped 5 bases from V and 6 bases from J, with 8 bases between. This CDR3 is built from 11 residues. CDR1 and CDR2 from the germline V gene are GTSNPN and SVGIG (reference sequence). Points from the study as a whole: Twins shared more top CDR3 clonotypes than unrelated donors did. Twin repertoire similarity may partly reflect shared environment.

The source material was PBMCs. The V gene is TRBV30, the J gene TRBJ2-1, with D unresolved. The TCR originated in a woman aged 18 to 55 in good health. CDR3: CAWRRSNEQFF. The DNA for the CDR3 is TGTGCCTGGCGGCGGAGCAATGAGCAGTTCTTC.